The present TCR beta chain was sequenced within a study of blood T cell repertoires in COVID-19. Across the whole study: The samples span acute and convalescent COVID-19 from the United States, Italy and Spain.

CDR1 and CDR2 (germline): SGHVS, FQNEAQ. This CDR3 spans 13 amino acids. Trimming removed 5 bases at V and 5 bases at J, with 12 bases between. This clone turned up a few times. Clones were sequenced by immunoSEQ multiplex PCR, and TCRdb holds only the in-frame ones, with some missing. Of some 110,000 clones in the sample, 82% were seen once. This receptor was taken from a woman aged 70 to 79 with acute or convalescent COVID-19. The sample comprised peripheral blood. The chain is built from TRBV7-8 and TRBJ1-1, with a possible D match to TRBD1 (6 bases). Here the CDR3 reads CASSLDRWTEAFF. CDR3 in DNA: TGTGCCAGCAGCCTCGACAGGTGGACTGAAGCTTTCTTT.